One sample yielded the 11 T cell receptor beta chains listed below, sequenced in a study of shared clonotypes between healthy human individuals. The method was immunoSEQ multiplex PCR; TCRdb's version includes in-frame clones alone and lacks a portion of them. Found here are 1.6 million or so clones, over 95% of them singletons; the top ten hold roughly 1.2%. Sequencing input: naive CD4+ T cells sorted from blood. Subset specified: CD45RA+ positively selected. These receptors originate from a man aged 30 to 39 in good health.

This chain connects TRBV13 to TRBJ1-1; D is uncertain. CDR1 and CDR2 (germline): PRHDT, FYEKMQ (reference sequence). This CDR3 contains 16 residues. Trimming left V 0 bases short and J 0 bases short, with 11 bases between. The CDR3 DNA reads as TGTGCCAGCAGCTTAGGGGTCTTGGCACTGAACACTGAAGCTTTCTTT. Its translation: CASSLGVLALNTEAFF.

The J gene is TRBJ1-5, the V gene TRBV19; tentative D call: TRBD1 (5 bases). The CDR3 length is 14 residues. CDR1 LNHDA and CDR2 SQIVND come from the germline V gene (reference sequence). Between the trimmed V and J ends, which lost 2 bases and 5 bases, there was a span of 10 bases. The CDR3 DNA sequence: TGTGCCAGTAGTATATTGGGGCTCTATCAGCCCCAGCATTTT. Its protein is CASSILGLYQPQHF.

This chain connects TRBV19 to TRBJ2-3, with D possibly matching TRBD1 (6 bases). CDR1 LNHDA and CDR2 SQIVND come from the germline V gene (reference sequence). The V gene lost 8 bases and the J gene lost 7 bases, with 22 bases spanning the gap. This CDR3 spans 15 amino acids. CDR3 amino acids: CASAVDSAGPNTQYF. The CDR3 DNA reads TGTGCCAGTGCTGTGGACAGTGCAGGACCGAATACGCAGTATTTT. Looking up the rest from reference TRBV19 and TRBJ2-3 gives the full variable domain: DGGITQSPKYLFRKEGQNVTLSCEQNLNHDAMYWYRQDPGQGLRLIYYSQIVNDFQKGDIAEGYSVSREKKESFPLTVTSAQKNPTAFYLCASAVDSAGPNTQYFGPGTRLTVL.

CDR3 sequence reads: CASLLGGFGYEQYF. The CDR3 DNA is TGTGCCAGTCTACTAGGTGGCTTTGGCTACGAGCAGTACTTC. This chain connects TRBV6-1 to TRBJ2-7; TRBD2 might be the D (5 bases). V was pared by 9 bases and J by 3 bases, with 18 bases between. CDR1 is MNHNS and CDR2 is SASEGT in the germline V gene. The length of the CDR3 is 14 residues.

The V call is TRBV5-1, the J call TRBJ2-7; 7 bases agree with TRBD2. The germline V gene encodes CDR1 SGHRS and CDR2 YFSETQ. CDR3 length: 14 amino acids. Germline trimming cut 4 bases from V and 4 bases from J; bases unmatched to any gene: 8. CDR3 coding DNA: TGCGCCAGCAGCCTTGCTCTAGCGGAGTACGAGCAGTACTTC. This codes for CASSLALAEYEQYF. Full variable domain (remainder filled in from reference TRBV5-1 and TRBJ2-7): KAGVTQTPRYLIKTRGQQVTLSCSPISGHRSVSWYQQTPGQGLQFLFEYFSETQRNKGNFPGRFSGRQFSNSRSEMNVSTLELGDSALYLCASSLALAEYEQYFGPGTRLTVT.

CDR3 residues: CASTELISGNTIYF. The CDR3 coding sequence is TGTGCCAGCACGGAGCTAATCTCTGGAAACACCATATATTTT. The genes are TRBV28 and TRBJ1-3; D not resolved. The germline V gene has CDR1 MDHEN and CDR2 SYDVKM. V lost 7 bases and J lost 0, with 10 bases in between. The CDR3 runs to 14 residues.

The chain joins TRBV5-1 to TRBJ2-7; tentative D call: TRBD2 (6 bases). The germline gives CDR1 SGHRS, CDR2 YFSETQ. V lost 3 bases to trimming and J lost 2 bases, with 12 bases between them. The CDR3 sequence is 14 residues long. For the CDR3, the DNA is TGCGCCAGCAGCTCCCCGGGACTCACCTACGAGCAGTACTTC. Protein: CASSSPGLTYEQYF.

The chain is built from TRBV6-5 and TRBJ2-7; D may be TRBD2 (6 bases). The CDR3 is made up of 14 amino acids. V dropped 6 bases and J dropped 2 bases, with 14 bases sitting between them. Per germline, CDR1 MNHEY and CDR2 SVGAGI. The CDR3 protein is CASSPRRRAYEQYF. The CDR3 DNA reads as TGTGCCAGCAGCCCTAGGAGGAGGGCCTACGAGCAGTACTTC.

The rearrangement joins TRBV27 to TRBJ1-2; 7 bases fit TRBD1. The J segment lost 8 bases and the V segment lost 6 bases, leaving 9 bases of the junction unmatched. Germline assignment: CDR1 MNHEY and CDR2 SMNVEV (reference sequence). The CDR3 loop spans 13 amino acids. In DNA form, the CDR3 reads TGTGCCAGCAGGTTCAGGGGGGATGGCGGCTACACCTTC. As protein: CASRFRGDGGYTF.

The chain combines TRBV5-1 with TRBJ2-3; TRBD2 agrees at 8 bases. The CDR3 is 17 amino acids. After removal of 2 bases from V and 2 bases from J, the junction contained 10 bases not matched to a gene. In germline, CDR1 is SGHRS, CDR2 YFSETQ. The CDR3 is CASSFTPSGSATDTQYF. CDR3 DNA sequence: TGCGCCAGCAGCTTCACCCCAAGCGGGAGTGCCACAGATACGCAGTATTTT.

The V gene is TRBV7-8, the J gene TRBJ1-2, with D hard to call. This CDR3 contains 15 residues. Germline V gives CDR1 SGHVS, CDR2 FQNEAQ. The V gene lost 1 base and the J gene lost 4 bases, with 13 bases spanning the gap. The CDR3 reads CASSLVTGPSYGYTF. The CDR3 region has the DNA TGTGCCAGCAGCTTAGTCACGGGTCCGAGCTATGGCTACACCTTC. Drawing the rest from reference TRBV7-8 and TRBJ1-2, the complete variable domain is GAGVSQSPRYKVAKRGQDVALRCDPISGHVSLFWYQQALGQGPEFLTYFQNEAQLDKSGLPSDRFFAERPEGSVSTLKIQRTQQEDSAVYLCASSLVTGPSYGYTFGSGTRLTVV.